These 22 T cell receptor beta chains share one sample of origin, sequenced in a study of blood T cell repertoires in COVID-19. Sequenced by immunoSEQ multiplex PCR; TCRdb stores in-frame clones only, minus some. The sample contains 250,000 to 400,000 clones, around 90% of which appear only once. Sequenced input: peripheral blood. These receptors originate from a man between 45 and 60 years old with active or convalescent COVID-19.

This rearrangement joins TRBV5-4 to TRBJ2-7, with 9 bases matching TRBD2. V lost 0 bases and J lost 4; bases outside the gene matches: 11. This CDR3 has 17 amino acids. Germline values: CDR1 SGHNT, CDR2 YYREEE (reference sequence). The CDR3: CASSLEKREASGYEQYF. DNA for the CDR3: TGTGCCAGCAGCTTGGAGAAGCGGGAGGCTTCCGGGTACGAGCAGTACTTC.

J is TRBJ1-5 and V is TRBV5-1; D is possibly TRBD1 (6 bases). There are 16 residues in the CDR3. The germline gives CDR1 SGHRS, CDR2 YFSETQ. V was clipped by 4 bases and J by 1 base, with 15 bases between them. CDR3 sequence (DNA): TGCGCCAGCAGCCAAACAGGGTGGGTGAGCAATCAGCCCCAGCATTTT. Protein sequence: CASSQTGWVSNQPQHF.

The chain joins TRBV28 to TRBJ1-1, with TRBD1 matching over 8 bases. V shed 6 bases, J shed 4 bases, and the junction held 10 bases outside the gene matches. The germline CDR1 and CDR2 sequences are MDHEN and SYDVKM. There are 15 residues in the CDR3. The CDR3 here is CASSLTGQAITEAFF. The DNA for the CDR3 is TGTGCCAGCAGCTTGACGGGACAGGCGATCACTGAAGCTTTCTTT.

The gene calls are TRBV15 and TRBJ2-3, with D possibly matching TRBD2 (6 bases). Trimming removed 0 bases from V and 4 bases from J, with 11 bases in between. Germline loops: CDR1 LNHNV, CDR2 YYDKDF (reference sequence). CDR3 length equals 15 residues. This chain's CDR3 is CATSRDYGGSDTQYF. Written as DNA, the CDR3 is TGTGCCACCAGCAGAGATTACGGGGGATCAGATACGCAGTATTTT.

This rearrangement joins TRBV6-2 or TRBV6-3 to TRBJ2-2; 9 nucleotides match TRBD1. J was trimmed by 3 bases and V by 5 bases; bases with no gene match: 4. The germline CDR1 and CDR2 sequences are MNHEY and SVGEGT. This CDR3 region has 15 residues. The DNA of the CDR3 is TGTGCCAGCAGTCACAGGGGGCGGTACACCGGGGAGCTGTTTTTT. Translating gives CASSHRGRYTGELFF.

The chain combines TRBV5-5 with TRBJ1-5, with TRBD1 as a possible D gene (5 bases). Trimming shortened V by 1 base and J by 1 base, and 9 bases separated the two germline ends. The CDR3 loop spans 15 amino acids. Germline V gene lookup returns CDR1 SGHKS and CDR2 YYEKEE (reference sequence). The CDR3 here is CASSLQGGSNQPQHF. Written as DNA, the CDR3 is TGTGCCAGCAGCTTGCAGGGTGGGAGCAATCAGCCCCAGCATTTT.

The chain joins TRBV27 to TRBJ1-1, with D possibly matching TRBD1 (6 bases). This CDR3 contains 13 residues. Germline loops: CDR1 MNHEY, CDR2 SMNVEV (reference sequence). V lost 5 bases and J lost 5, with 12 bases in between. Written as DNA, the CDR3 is TGTGCCAGCAGTCGGGGGGGCTGGACTGAAGCTTTCTTT. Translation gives CASSRGGWTEAFF.

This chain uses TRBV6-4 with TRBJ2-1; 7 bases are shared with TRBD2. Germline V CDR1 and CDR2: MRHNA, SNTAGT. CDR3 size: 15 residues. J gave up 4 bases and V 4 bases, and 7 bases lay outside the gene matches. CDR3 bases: TGTGCCAGCAGTGCTACCGGGACTACGTACAATGAGCAGTTCTTC. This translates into CASSATGTTYNEQFF.

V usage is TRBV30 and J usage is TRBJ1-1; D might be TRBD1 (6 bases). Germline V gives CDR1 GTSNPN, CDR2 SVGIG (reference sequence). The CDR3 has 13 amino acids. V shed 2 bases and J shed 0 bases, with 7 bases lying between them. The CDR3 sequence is CAWSSGVNTEAFF. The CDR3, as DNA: TGTGCCTGGAGTTCAGGGGTGAACACTGAAGCTTTCTTT.

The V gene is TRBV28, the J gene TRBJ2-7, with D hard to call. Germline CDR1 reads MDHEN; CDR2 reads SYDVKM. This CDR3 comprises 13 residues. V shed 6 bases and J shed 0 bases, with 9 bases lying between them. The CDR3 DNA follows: TGTGCCAGCAGAGACCCTAGCTCCTACGAGCAGTACTTC. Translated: CASRDPSSYEQYF. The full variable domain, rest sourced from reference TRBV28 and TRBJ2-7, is DVKVTQSSRYLVKRTGEKVFLECVQDMDHENMFWYRQDPGLGLRLIYFSYDVKMKEKGDIPEGYSVSREKKERFSLILESASTNQTSMYLCASRDPSSYEQYFGPGTRLTVT.

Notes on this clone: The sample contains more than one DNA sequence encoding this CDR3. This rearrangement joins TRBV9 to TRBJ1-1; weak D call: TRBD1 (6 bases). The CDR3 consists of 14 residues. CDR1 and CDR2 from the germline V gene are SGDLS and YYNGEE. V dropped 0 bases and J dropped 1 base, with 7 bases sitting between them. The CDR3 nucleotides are TGTGCCAGCAGCGTAGGGACAGAGAACACTGAAGCTTTCTTT. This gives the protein CASSVGTENTEAFF.

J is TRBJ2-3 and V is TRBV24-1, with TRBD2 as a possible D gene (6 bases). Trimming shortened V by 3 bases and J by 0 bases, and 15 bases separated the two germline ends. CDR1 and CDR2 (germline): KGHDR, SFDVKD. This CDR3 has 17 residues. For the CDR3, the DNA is TGTGCCACCAGTGATCCGGGGGAAACCTTTAGCACAGATACGCAGTATTTT. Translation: CATSDPGETFSTDTQYF.

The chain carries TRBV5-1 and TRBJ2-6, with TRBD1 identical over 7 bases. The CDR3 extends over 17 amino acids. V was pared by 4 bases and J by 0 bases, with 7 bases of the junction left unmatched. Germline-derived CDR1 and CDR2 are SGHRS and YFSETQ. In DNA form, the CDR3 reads TGCGCCAGCAGCCTAGCCCCAGGGGGCTCTGGGGCCAACGTCCTGACTTTC. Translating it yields CASSLAPGGSGANVLTF.

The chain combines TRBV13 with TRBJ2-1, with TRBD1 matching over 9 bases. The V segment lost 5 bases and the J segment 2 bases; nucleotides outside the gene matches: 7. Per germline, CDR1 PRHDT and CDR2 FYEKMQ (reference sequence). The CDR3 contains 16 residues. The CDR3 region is CASSKLGQGAYNEQFF. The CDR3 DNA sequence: TGTGCCAGCAGCAAGCTGGGACAGGGTGCCTACAATGAGCAGTTCTTC.

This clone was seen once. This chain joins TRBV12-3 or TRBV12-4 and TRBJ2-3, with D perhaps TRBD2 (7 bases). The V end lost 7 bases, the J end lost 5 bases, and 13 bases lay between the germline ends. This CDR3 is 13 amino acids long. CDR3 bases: TGTGCCAGCAAGGGGGGGGGCGGAGATACGCAGTATTTT. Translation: CASKGGGGDTQYF.

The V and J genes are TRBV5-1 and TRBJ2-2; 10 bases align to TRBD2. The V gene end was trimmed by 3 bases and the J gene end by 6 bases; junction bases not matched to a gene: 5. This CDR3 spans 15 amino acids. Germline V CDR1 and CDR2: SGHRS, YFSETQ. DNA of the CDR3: TGCGCCAGCAGCTCTCCGGGACTAGCGCCCGGGGAGCTGTTTTTT. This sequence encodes CASSSPGLAPGELFF. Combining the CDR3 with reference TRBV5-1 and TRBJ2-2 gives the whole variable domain KAGVTQTPRYLIKTRGQQVTLSCSPISGHRSVSWYQQTPGQGLQFLFEYFSETQRNKGNFPGRFSGRQFSNSRSEMNVSTLELGDSALYLCASSSPGLAPGELFFGEGSRLTVL.

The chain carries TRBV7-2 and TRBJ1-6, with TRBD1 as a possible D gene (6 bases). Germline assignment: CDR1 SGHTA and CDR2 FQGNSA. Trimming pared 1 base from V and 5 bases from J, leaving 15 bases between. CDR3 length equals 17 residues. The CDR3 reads CASSLEGRQANNSPLHF. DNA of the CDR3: TGTGCCAGCAGCTTAGAGGGGAGACAGGCAAATAATTCACCCCTCCACTTT.

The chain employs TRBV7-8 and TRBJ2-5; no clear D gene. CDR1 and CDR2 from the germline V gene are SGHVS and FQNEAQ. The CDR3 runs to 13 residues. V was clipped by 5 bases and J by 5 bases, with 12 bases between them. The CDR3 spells CASSPPARETQYF. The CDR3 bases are TGTGCCAGCAGCCCCCCGGCGCGGGAGACCCAGTACTTC.

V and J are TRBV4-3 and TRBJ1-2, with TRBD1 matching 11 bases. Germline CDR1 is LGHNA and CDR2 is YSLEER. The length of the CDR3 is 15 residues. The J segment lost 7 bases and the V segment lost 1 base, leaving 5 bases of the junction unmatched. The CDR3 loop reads CASSQADRGQAGYTF. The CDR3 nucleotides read TGCGCCAGCAGCCAAGCGGACAGGGGGCAGGCTGGCTACACCTTC.

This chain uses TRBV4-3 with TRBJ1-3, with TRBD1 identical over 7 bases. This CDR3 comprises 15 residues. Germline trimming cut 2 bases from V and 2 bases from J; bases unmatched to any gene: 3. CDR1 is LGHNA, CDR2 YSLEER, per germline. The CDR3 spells CASSQRDRAGNTIYF. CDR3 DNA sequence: TGCGCCAGCAGCCAAAGAGACAGGGCTGGAAACACCATATATTTT.

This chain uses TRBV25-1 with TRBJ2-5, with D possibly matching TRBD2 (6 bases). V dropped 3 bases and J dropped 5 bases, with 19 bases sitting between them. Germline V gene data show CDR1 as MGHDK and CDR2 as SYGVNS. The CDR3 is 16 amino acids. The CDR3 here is CASSDPRRVGRETQYF. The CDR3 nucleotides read TGTGCCAGCAGTGACCCCCGTCGGGTGGGGAGGGAGACCCAGTACTTC.

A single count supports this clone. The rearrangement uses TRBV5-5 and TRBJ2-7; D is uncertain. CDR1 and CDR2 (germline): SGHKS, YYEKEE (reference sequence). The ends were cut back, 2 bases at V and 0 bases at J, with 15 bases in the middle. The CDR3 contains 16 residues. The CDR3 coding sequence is TGTGCCAGCAGCTTAAGCCCATACTCAATCTCCTACGAGCAGTACTTC. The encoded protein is CASSLSPYSISYEQYF.